Listed below are T cell receptor beta chains from one sample, sequenced in a study of regulatory T cells in long-lasting Graves disease. TCRdb processed the multiplex PCR reads anew with MiXCR; each CDR3 protein has one entry. The sample consists of 400,000 to 500,000 distinct CDR3 sequences, 13% to 15% of them appearing once. The data were also submitted as part of a second study, on T cells in Graves' hyperthyroidism and ophthalmopathy.

The sample in question was peripheral blood mononuclear cells (PBMCs), obtained at new diagnosis, from a patient treated with antithyroid drugs. The source of these receptors is a woman aged 50 to 65 with Graves disease. Both conserved end residues are part of each CDR3. A D gene is named only where the DNA matches it firmly. Clone size is shown for a subset of rows, as once, few, many or a class of expanded clone.

j_call: TRBJ2-2; v_call: TRBV28; d_call: TRBD2; clone_size: many; cdr3_aa: CASTPWFSGGNPNTGELFF; cdr3_nt: TGTGCCAGCACCCCCTGGTTTAGCGGGGGAAACCCCAACACCGGGGAGCTGTTTTTT
j_call: TRBJ2-5; v_call: TRBV11-2; d_call: .; clone_size: many; cdr3_aa: CASSLVMETQYF; cdr3_nt: TGTGCCAGCAGCTTAGTAATGGAGACCCAGTACTTC
j_call: TRBJ2-2; v_call: TRBV6-1; d_call: .; clone_size: .; cdr3_aa: CASSGGSLGGELFF; cdr3_nt: TGTGCCAGCAGTGGAGGGAGTTTGGGCGGGGAGCTGTTTTTT
j_call: TRBJ2-3; v_call: TRBV14; d_call: TRBD2; clone_size: .; cdr3_aa: CASSQTSGPSTDTQYF; cdr3_nt: TGTGCCAGCAGCCAGACTAGCGGGCCTAGCACAGATACGCAGTATTTT
j_call: TRBJ1-6; v_call: TRBV6-5; d_call: .; clone_size: .; cdr3_aa: CASSYGTSPGNSPLHF; cdr3_nt: TGTGCCAGCAGTTACGGGACATCCCCAGGGAATTCACCCCTCCACTTT
j_call: TRBJ2-7; v_call: TRBV29-1; d_call: .; clone_size: many; cdr3_aa: CSVEQGVREQYF; cdr3_nt: TGCAGCGTTGAGCAGGGAGTGAGGGAGCAGTACTTC
j_call: TRBJ2-7; v_call: TRBV5-1; d_call: TRBD2; clone_size: many; cdr3_aa: CASSGRTSPPYEQYF; cdr3_nt: TGCGCCAGCAGCGGCCGGACTAGTCCCCCATACGAGCAGTACTTC
j_call: TRBJ2-2; v_call: TRBV12-3/TRBV12-4; d_call: .; clone_size: many; cdr3_aa: CASSLQLKRNTGELFF; cdr3_nt: TGTGCCAGCAGCCTACAGTTAAAAAGGAACACCGGGGAGCTGTTTTTT
j_call: TRBJ1-5; v_call: TRBV4-1; d_call: TRBD1; clone_size: .; cdr3_aa: CASSQIGQGAFQPQHF; cdr3_nt: TGCGCCAGCAGCCAAATCGGACAGGGGGCGTTTCAGCCCCAGCATTTT
j_call: TRBJ2-7; v_call: TRBV4-1; d_call: .; clone_size: many; cdr3_aa: CASSQDLNGEQYF; cdr3_nt: TGCGCCAGCAGCCAAGATTTGAACGGAGAGCAGTACTTC
j_call: TRBJ1-2; v_call: TRBV28; d_call: .; clone_size: .; cdr3_aa: CASSLGGGGEYHGYTF; cdr3_nt: TGTGCCAGCAGTTTGGGTGGAGGGGGAGAGTACCATGGCTACACCTTC
j_call: TRBJ2-5; v_call: TRBV6-1; d_call: .; clone_size: .; cdr3_aa: CASSRTLQETQYF; cdr3_nt: TGTGCCAGCTCCAGGACGCTCCAAGAGACCCAGTACTTC
j_call: TRBJ2-5; v_call: TRBV9; d_call: TRBD2; clone_size: .; cdr3_aa: CASSAGGLAGIGRQETQYF; cdr3_nt: TGTGCCAGCAGCGCCGGGGGACTAGCGGGGATAGGGCGCCAAGAGACCCAGTACTTC
j_call: TRBJ2-2; v_call: TRBV29-1; d_call: .; clone_size: many; cdr3_aa: CSVVLGIGELFF; cdr3_nt: TGCAGCGTTGTCCTAGGGATCGGGGAGCTGTTTTTT
j_call: TRBJ1-1; v_call: TRBV28; d_call: .; clone_size: many; cdr3_aa: CASSSGGGMNTEAFF; cdr3_nt: TGTGCCAGCAGTTCCGGGGGTGGGATGAACACTGAAGCTTTCTTT
j_call: TRBJ2-7; v_call: TRBV19; d_call: TRBD1; clone_size: .; cdr3_aa: CASSPGGDRGPYEQYF; cdr3_nt: TGTGCCAGTAGTCCCGGAGGGGACAGGGGGCCCTACGAGCAGTACTTC
j_call: TRBJ1-5; v_call: TRBV19; d_call: .; clone_size: few; cdr3_aa: CASSIARNSNQPQHF; cdr3_nt: TGTGCCAGTAGTATAGCACGAAATAGCAATCAGCCCCAGCATTTT
j_call: TRBJ2-7; v_call: TRBV6-1; d_call: .; clone_size: many; cdr3_aa: CASSTSTSSYEQYF; cdr3_nt: TGTGCCAGCAGCACCTCTACATCCTCCTACGAGCAGTACTTC